Listed here are 8 T cell receptor beta chains from one sample, sequenced in a study of shared clonotypes between healthy human individuals. Data came from immunoSEQ multiplex PCR; TCRdb stores just in-frame clones and leaves some out. Altogether hundreds of thousands of clones are present, roughly 79% being singletons, with the ten largest covering approximately 12%. The sequenced material came from PBMCs. The receptor source for this set is a woman in her forties in good health. Some clones in this sample may be carry-over from other donors' samples.

The rearrangement links TRBV28 to TRBJ1-5; TRBD1 aligns across 7 bases. Trimming removed 7 bases from V and 11 bases from J; junction bases left unmatched: 14. The CDR3 extends over 14 amino acids. Germline V gene sequence: CDR1 MDHEN, CDR2 SYDVKM. CDR3 in amino acids: CASTPGGPQLAQHF. CDR3 DNA: TGTGCCAGCACCCCAGGGGGACCCCAATTGGCCCAGCATTTT.

This clone was detected only once. The rearrangement joins TRBV2 to TRBJ2-3; TRBD2 might be the D (5 bases). The CDR3 sequence is 16 residues long. V lost 6 bases and J lost 1, with 17 bases in between. Germline lookup yields CDR1 SNHLY and CDR2 FYNNEI. CDR3 residues: CASRADRAGGTDTQYF. In DNA, the CDR3 is TGTGCCAGCAGGGCAGATCGCGCCGGGGGCACAGATACGCAGTATTTT.

The chain is built from TRBV7-2 and TRBJ2-7; no reliable D call. The V end lost 5 bases, the J end lost 6 bases, and 11 bases lay between the germline ends. The CDR3 extends over 12 amino acids. The germline gives CDR1 SGHTA, CDR2 FQGNSA. The CDR3 reads CASSRPLSEQYF. CDR3 coding DNA: TGTGCCAGCAGCCGGCCCCTCAGCGAGCAGTACTTC. The full variable domain, in which reference TRBV7-2 and TRBJ2-7 provide the parts outside the CDR3, is GAGVSQSPSNKVTEKGKDVELRCDPISGHTALYWYRQSLGQGLEFLIYFQGNSAPDKSGLPSDRFSAERTGGSVSTLTIQRTQQEDSAVYLCASSRPLSEQYFGPGTRLTVT.

The genes are TRBV19 and TRBJ2-1; maybe TRBD1 (7 bases). V lost 3 bases, J lost 8 bases, and 17 bases lay in between. The CDR3 loop spans 15 amino acids. The germline V gene encodes CDR1 LNHDA and CDR2 SQIVND (reference sequence). The CDR3: CASSILHTRGDEQFF. The CDR3 nucleotides read TGTGCCAGTAGTATCCTTCACACCAGGGGGGATGAGCAGTTCTTC.

The chain carries TRBV7-6 and TRBJ2-1, with 8 positions matching TRBD2. Germline V gene sequence: CDR1 SGHVS, CDR2 FNYEAQ. The CDR3 length is 15 residues. The trim removed 2 bases at V and 5 bases at J, leaving 5 bases unmatched. CDR3 bases: TGTGCCAGCAGCTTACATTTAGCGGGGAACAATGAGCAGTTCTTC. Translated: CASSLHLAGNNEQFF.

The rearrangement uses TRBV19 and TRBJ1-1, with TRBD1 as a possible D gene (5 bases). The germline V and J ends were trimmed by 10 bases and 3 bases, with 21 bases remaining between them. CDR1 is LNHDA and CDR2 is SQIVND in the germline V gene (reference sequence). This CDR3 region has 15 residues. Written as DNA, the CDR3 is TGTGCCACTAGCCGGGGACGTCGGGTGGACACTGAAGCTTTCTTT. Its protein is CATSRGRRVDTEAFF.

The chain carries TRBV15 and TRBJ2-2, with D unclear. V was shortened by 0 bases and J by 0 bases, with 8 bases between the two germline ends. Germline CDR1 is LNHNV and CDR2 is YYDKDF (reference sequence). This CDR3 has 16 amino acids. Written as DNA, the CDR3 is TGTGCCACCAGCAGAGATCGTGAGGCGAACACCGGGGAGCTGTTTTTT. This gives the protein CATSRDREANTGELFF.

The V and J genes are TRBV5-1 and TRBJ2-5; D is uncertain. Trimming removed 0 bases from V and 7 bases from J, with 10 bases in between. CDR3 size: 13 residues. CDR1 SGHRS and CDR2 YFSETQ come from the germline V gene. CDR3 amino acids: CASSLDARGTQYF. CDR3 DNA: TGCGCCAGCAGCTTGGACGCTCGTGGGACCCAGTACTTC.